These 27 T cell receptor beta chains came from one sample sequenced in a study of blood T cell repertoires in COVID-19. TCRdb's table, derived via immunoSEQ multiplex PCR, lists solely in-frame clones and lacks some. Of around 230,000 clones in the sample, approximately 85% were seen once. Sequencing was done on a sample of peripheral blood. The receptors shown here come from a man aged 50 to 59 with COVID-19, enrolled during active disease.

This clone was recorded once. The chain joins TRBV10-2 to TRBJ2-1, with 7 positions matching TRBD1. V lost 10 bases to trimming and J lost 3 bases; unmatched junction nucleotides: 6. CDR3 length: 13 residues. CDR1 WSHSY and CDR2 SAAADI come from the germline V gene. CDR3 coding DNA: TGCGCCACCAGACAGGGTCGCTACAATGAGCAGTTCTTC. The encoded protein is CATRQGRYNEQFF.

The V and J genes are TRBV27 and TRBJ1-1; 7 nucleotides agree with TRBD1. V shed 8 bases and J 2 bases; nucleotides not matched to a gene: 11. CDR3 size: 15 residues. Germline loops: CDR1 MNHEY, CDR2 SMNVEV (reference sequence). CDR3 DNA sequence: TGTGCCAGCGAGGGACAGAGGGGATTCAACACTGAAGCTTTCTTT. This gives the protein CASEGQRGFNTEAFF.

The chain recombines TRBV18 with TRBJ2-1; the match to TRBD1 covers 7 bases. Looked up from germline, CDR1 is KGHSH and CDR2 is LQKENI. J was trimmed by 10 bases and V by 6 bases; bases with no gene match: 18. This CDR3 has 16 amino acids. The CDR3 region has the DNA TGTGCCAGCTCTCGACAGGGCCCCAATAAATCAGGGGAGCAGTTCTTC. Residues: CASSRQGPNKSGEQFF.

The chain couples TRBV2 to TRBJ1-6; tentatively, D is TRBD1 (6 bases). The CDR3 contains 17 residues. Trimming pared 0 bases from V and 7 bases from J, leaving 16 bases between. CDR1 and CDR2 from the germline V gene are SNHLY and FYNNEI. CDR3 nucleotides: TGTGCCAGCAGTGAAGCCATAGGGACATTTTTGAATTCACCCCTCCACTTT. Amino acid sequence: CASSEAIGTFLNSPLHF.

The CDR3 nucleotides read TGCGCCAGCAGCCCCGCCAGGGTCATTAATGAAAAACTGTTTTTT. Translation gives CASSPARVINEKLFF. V gene TRBV5-1 combines with J gene TRBJ1-4; a weak D match, TRBD1 (5 bases). From germline, CDR1 is SGHRS and CDR2 YFSETQ. Deletions cut 4 bases from V and 4 bases from J, with 14 bases between. This CDR3 comprises 15 residues.

The rearrangement links TRBV6-5 to TRBJ1-4, with 10 bases identical to TRBD1. Germline V gene data show CDR1 as MNHEY and CDR2 as SVGAGI. J was trimmed by 7 bases and V by 7 bases; bases with no gene match: 9. This CDR3 is 15 amino acids long. CDR3 protein: CASTLSTGGFEKLFF. The CDR3 coding sequence is TGTGCCAGCACCCTGTCGACAGGGGGCTTTGAAAAACTGTTTTTT.

The rearrangement uses TRBV7-6 and TRBJ2-2; D possibly corresponds to TRBD1 (5 bases). The CDR3 covers 15 residues. Per germline, CDR1 SGHVS and CDR2 FNYEAQ. Trimming cost V 4 bases and J 6 bases, with 15 bases left between them. The CDR3 protein is CASSSGRRAPGELFF. As DNA, the CDR3 is TGTGCCAGCAGCTCCGGGCGCAGGGCCCCCGGGGAGCTGTTTTTT.

This chain's CDR3 is CASSWSADSPLHF. The DNA for the CDR3 is TGTGCCAGCAGTTGGAGTGCCGATTCACCCCTCCACTTT. The chain has TRBV27 and TRBJ1-6; D is unresolved. V was shortened by 4 bases and J by 8 bases, with 9 bases between the two germline ends. The germline gives CDR1 MNHEY, CDR2 SMNVEV (reference sequence). This CDR3 is built from 13 residues.

This clone occurred once. The chain carries TRBV13 and TRBJ2-7, with 8 bases that match TRBD2. V shed 6 bases, J shed 3 bases, and the junction held 4 bases outside the gene matches. The CDR3 spans 13 residues. Germline V gives CDR1 PRHDT, CDR2 FYEKMQ (reference sequence). CDR3 loop: CASSRGGNYEQYF. The CDR3 DNA follows: TGTGCCAGCAGTCGGGGGGGCAACTACGAGCAGTACTTC.

This clone was recorded only once. The CDR3 reads CASSSFIGGQETQYF. CDR3 in DNA: TGTGCCAGCAGCTCGTTTATTGGGGGGCAAGAGACCCAGTACTTC. This chain uses TRBV5-4 with TRBJ2-5; perhaps TRBD2 as D (6 bases). Trimming took 3 bases from V and 2 from J, leaving 14 bases between them. CDR1 is SGHNT and CDR2 is YYREEE in the germline V gene (reference sequence). This CDR3 is 15 amino acids long.

V usage is TRBV5-1 and J usage is TRBJ2-1; 12 bases agree with TRBD2. V was clipped by 4 bases and J by 3 bases; unmatched bases: 11. Looked up from germline, CDR1 is SGHRS and CDR2 is YFSETQ. CDR3 length equals 18 residues. This CDR3 is CASSPWTSGARYYNEQFF. The CDR3 bases are TGCGCCAGCAGCCCTTGGACTAGCGGGGCTAGATACTACAATGAGCAGTTCTTC.

The chain joins TRBV5-1 to TRBJ2-7; TRBD1 matches 9 bases. The CDR3 length is 14 residues. Germline V lookup: CDR1 SGHRS, CDR2 YFSETQ. V was clipped by 5 bases and J by 6 bases; unmatched bases: 9. The CDR3 nucleotides are TGCGCCAGCAGAAGGGGGACAGGGACAGTCGAGCAGTACTTC. It specifies CASRRGTGTVEQYF.

The chain couples TRBV3-1 (or the pseudogene TRBV3-2) to TRBJ2-3; D is possibly TRBD2 (6 bases). This CDR3 region has 17 residues. Germline CDR1 is LGHDT and CDR2 is YNNKEL (reference sequence). The V end lost 1 base, the J end lost 2 bases, and 16 bases lay between the germline ends. CDR3 DNA: TGTGCCAGCAGCCAAGTCACCTTCGGGGACTTCACAGATACGCAGTATTTT. It encodes CASSQVTFGDFTDTQYF.

As for this clone: The junction shows a germline mismatch at one end, possibly a read error. V gene TRBV6-6 combines with J gene TRBJ2-4; TRBD1 or TRBD2 may be the D gene (6 bases each). This CDR3 is 14 amino acids long. Germline V lookup: CDR1 MNHNY, CDR2 SVGAGI (reference sequence). The DNA for the CDR3 is TGTGCCGGCAGTTACGGGGGAACACAGGGCATTCAGTACTTC. Its translation: CAGSYGGTQGIQYF.

The chain is built from TRBV4-1 and TRBJ1-6; D not resolved. The CDR3 length is 15 residues. Trimming removed 0 bases from V and 9 bases from J, with 12 bases in between. Looked up from germline, CDR1 is MGHRA and CDR2 is YSYEKL. The CDR3 bases are TGCGCCAGCAGCCAAGATCGTAACCCGGGTTCACCCCTCCACTTT. Encoded protein: CASSQDRNPGSPLHF.

This chain connects TRBV19 to TRBJ2-5; D may be TRBD2 (5 bases). Trimming stripped 7 bases from V and 10 bases from J, with 13 bases between. CDR3 length equals 11 residues. The germline CDR1 and CDR2 sequences are LNHDA and SQIVND (reference sequence). This chain's CDR3 is CASNSGVNQYF. The CDR3 coding sequence is TGTGCCAGTAATTCCGGGGTTAACCAGTACTTC. Based on the CDR3 plus reference TRBV19 and TRBJ2-5, the full variable domain is DGGITQSPKYLFRKEGQNVTLSCEQNLNHDAMYWYRQDPGQGLRLIYYSQIVNDFQKGDIAEGYSVSREKKESFPLTVTSAQKNPTAFYLCASNSGVNQYFGPGTRLLVL.

The rearrangement uses TRBV5-1 and TRBJ2-7; possible D gene TRBD2, 6 bases. The germline V gene encodes CDR1 SGHRS and CDR2 YFSETQ. The ends were cut back, 4 bases at V and 7 bases at J, with 18 bases in the middle. The CDR3 extends over 14 amino acids. The CDR3: CASSPGTRWWEQYF. The CDR3 nucleotides are TGCGCCAGCAGCCCTGGGACTCGGTGGTGGGAGCAGTACTTC.

V gene TRBV29-1 combines with J gene TRBJ1-1; 12 bases are a match to TRBD1. The CDR3 contains 13 residues. Trimming removed 7 bases from V and 7 bases from J; junction bases left unmatched: 7. Germline V gene lookup returns CDR1 SQVTM and CDR2 ANQGSEA. CDR3 in amino acids: CSAWDRGLGEAFF. The CDR3 DNA sequence: TGCAGCGCCTGGGACAGGGGGCTTGGTGAAGCTTTCTTT.

Details on this clone: The junction departs from the called germline gene at one end, perhaps through a read error. V is TRBV7-7 and J is TRBJ2-1, with a possible D match to TRBD1 (5 bases). This CDR3 is built from 13 residues. Germline V gives CDR1 SSHAT, CDR2 FNYEAQ (reference sequence). The CDR3, as DNA: TGTGCTAGCAGCTTAGACAGAAACAATGAGCAGTTCTTC. Translation gives CASSLDRNNEQFF.

The chain recombines TRBV9 with TRBJ2-3, with a tentative D call TRBD2 (5 bases). Germline CDR1 and CDR2: SGDLS and YYNGEE. The germline V and J ends were trimmed by 0 bases and 2 bases, with 10 bases remaining between them. This CDR3 is built from 15 residues. The CDR3 DNA is TGTGCCAGCAGCGTAGTCGGGGAGCTCACAGATACGCAGTATTTT. This encodes CASSVVGELTDTQYF.

The chain is built from TRBV19 and TRBJ2-1, with D maybe TRBD1 (5 bases). V lost 1 base, J lost 9 bases, and 19 bases lay in between. There are 16 residues in the CDR3. Germline V gene lookup returns CDR1 LNHDA and CDR2 SQIVND (reference sequence). The CDR3 DNA follows: TGTGCCAGTAGTATAGCTAGGGGCGCTGGGGTGGGTGAGCAGTTCTTC. This sequence encodes CASSIARGAGVGEQFF. Filled out from reference TRBV19 and TRBJ2-1, the complete variable domain reads DGGITQSPKYLFRKEGQNVTLSCEQNLNHDAMYWYRQDPGQGLRLIYYSQIVNDFQKGDIAEGYSVSREKKESFPLTVTSAQKNPTAFYLCASSIARGAGVGEQFFGPGTRLTVL.

The V gene is TRBV9, the J gene TRBJ1-1; D ambiguous. The CDR3 totals 15 residues. V shed 1 base and J shed 5 bases, with 15 bases lying between them. CDR1 and CDR2 (germline): SGDLS, YYNGEE. This CDR3 reads CASSVLANPGTEAFF. The CDR3 DNA reads as TGTGCCAGCAGCGTACTAGCGAATCCTGGGACTGAAGCTTTCTTT.

The V and J genes are TRBV4-2 and TRBJ2-1; D is undetermined. The CDR3 extends over 17 amino acids. V lost 0 bases and J lost 2, with 14 bases in between. Germline CDR1 and CDR2: LGHNA and YNFKEQ. The CDR3 region is CASSQDTTPRTYNEQFF. The CDR3 DNA is TGTGCCAGCAGCCAAGATACGACACCTCGTACCTACAATGAGCAGTTCTTC.

The chain carries TRBV6-5 and TRBJ2-7; weak D call: TRBD2 (6 bases). The CDR3 contains 11 residues. Per the germline V gene, CDR1 is MNHEY and CDR2 is SVGAGI. The germline V and J ends were trimmed by 2 bases and 7 bases, with 6 bases remaining between them. The CDR3 spells CASSYSGEQYF. The CDR3 nucleotides read TGTGCCAGCAGTTACAGCGGGGAGCAGTACTTC.

V usage is TRBV2 and J usage is TRBJ2-2, with D maybe TRBD2 (7 bases). CDR1 is SNHLY, CDR2 FYNNEI, per germline. The CDR3 covers 18 residues. Trimming shortened V by 4 bases and J by 0 bases, and 18 bases separated the two germline ends. CDR3 in amino acids: CASSGFGGGRANTGELFF. The DNA for the CDR3 is TGTGCCAGCAGTGGGTTTGGCGGGGGCCGCGCGAACACCGGGGAGCTGTTTTTT.

V usage is TRBV5-1 and J usage is TRBJ1-4; 9 nucleotides match TRBD1. V lost 4 bases to trimming and J lost 2 bases; unmatched junction nucleotides: 3. Looked up from germline, CDR1 is SGHRS and CDR2 is YFSETQ. CDR3 length: 15 residues. For the CDR3, the DNA is TGCGCCAGCAGCAAGGACAGGGGCACTAATGAAAAACTGTTTTTT. Its protein product is CASSKDRGTNEKLFF.

The chain recombines TRBV10-1 with TRBJ2-7, with D tentatively TRBD1 (5 bases). Deletions cut 6 bases from V and 2 bases from J, with 14 bases between. In germline, CDR1 is WNHNN, CDR2 SYGVQD (reference sequence). This CDR3 has 14 amino acids. This chain's CDR3 is CASSPQDTPYEQYF. In nucleotides, the CDR3 is TGCGCCAGCAGCCCCCAGGACACCCCCTACGAGCAGTACTTC.